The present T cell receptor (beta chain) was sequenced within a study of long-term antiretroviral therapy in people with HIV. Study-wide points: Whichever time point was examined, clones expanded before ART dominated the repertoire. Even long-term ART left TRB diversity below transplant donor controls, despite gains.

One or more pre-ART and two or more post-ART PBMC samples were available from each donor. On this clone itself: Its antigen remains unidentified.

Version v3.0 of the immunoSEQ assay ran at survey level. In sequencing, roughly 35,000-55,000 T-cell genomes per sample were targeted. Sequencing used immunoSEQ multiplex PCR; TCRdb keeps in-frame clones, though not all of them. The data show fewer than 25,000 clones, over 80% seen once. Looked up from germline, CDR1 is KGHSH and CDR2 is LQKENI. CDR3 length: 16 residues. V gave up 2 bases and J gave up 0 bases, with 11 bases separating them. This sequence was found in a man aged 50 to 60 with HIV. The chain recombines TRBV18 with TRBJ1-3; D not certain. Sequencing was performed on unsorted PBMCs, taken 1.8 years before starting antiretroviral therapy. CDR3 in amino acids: CASSPYLPDSGNTIYF. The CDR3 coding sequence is TGTGCCAGCTCACCATACCTCCCGGACTCTGGAAACACCATATATTTT.